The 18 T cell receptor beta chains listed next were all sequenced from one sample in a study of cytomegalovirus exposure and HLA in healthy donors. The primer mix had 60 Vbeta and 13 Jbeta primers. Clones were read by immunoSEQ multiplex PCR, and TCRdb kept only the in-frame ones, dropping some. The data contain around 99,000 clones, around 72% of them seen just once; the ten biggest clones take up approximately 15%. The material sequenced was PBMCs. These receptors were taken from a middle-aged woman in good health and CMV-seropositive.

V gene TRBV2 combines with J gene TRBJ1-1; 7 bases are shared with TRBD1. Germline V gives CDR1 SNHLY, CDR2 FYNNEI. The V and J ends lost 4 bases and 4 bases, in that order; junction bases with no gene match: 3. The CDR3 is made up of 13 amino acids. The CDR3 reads CASSGDRRTEAFF. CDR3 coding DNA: TGTGCCAGCAGTGGGGACAGACGCACTGAAGCTTTCTTT. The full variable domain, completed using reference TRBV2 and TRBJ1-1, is EPEVTQTPSHQVTQMGQEVILRCVPISNHLYFYWYRQILGQKVEFLVSFYNNEISEKSEIFDDQFSVERPDGSNFTLKIRSTKLEDSAMYFCASSGDRRTEAFFGQGTRLTVV.

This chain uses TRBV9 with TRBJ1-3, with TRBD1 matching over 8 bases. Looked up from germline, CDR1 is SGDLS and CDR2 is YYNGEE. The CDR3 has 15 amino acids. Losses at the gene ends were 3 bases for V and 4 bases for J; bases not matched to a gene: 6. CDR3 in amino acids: CASSGTGRSGNTIYF. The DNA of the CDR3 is TGTGCCAGCAGCGGGACAGGGCGATCAGGAAACACCATATATTTT.

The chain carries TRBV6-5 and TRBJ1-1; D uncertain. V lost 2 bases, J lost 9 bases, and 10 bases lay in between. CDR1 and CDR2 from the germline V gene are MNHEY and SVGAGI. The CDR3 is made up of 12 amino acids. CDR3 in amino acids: CASSYGGQQAFF. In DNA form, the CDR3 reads TGTGCCAGCAGTTACGGAGGCCAGCAAGCTTTCTTT.

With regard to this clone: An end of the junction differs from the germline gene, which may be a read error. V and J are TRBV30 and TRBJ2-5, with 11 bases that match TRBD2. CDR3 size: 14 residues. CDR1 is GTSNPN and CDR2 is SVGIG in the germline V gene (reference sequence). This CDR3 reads CAWRFGLAGGRVNF. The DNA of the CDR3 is TGTGCCTGGAGGTTTGGGCTAGCGGGGGGAAGGGTGAACTTC.

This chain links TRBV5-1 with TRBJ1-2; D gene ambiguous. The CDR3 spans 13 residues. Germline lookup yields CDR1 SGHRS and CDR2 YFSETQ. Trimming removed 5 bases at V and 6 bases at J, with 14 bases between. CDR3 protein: CASRDHSEDGYTF. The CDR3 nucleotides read TGCGCCAGCAGAGACCACAGTGAAGATGGCTACACCTTC.

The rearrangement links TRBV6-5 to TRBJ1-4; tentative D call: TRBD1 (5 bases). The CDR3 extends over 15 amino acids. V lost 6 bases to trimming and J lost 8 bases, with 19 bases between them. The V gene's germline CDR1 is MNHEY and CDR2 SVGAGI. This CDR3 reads CASRRKGTSGEKLFF. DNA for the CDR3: TGTGCCAGCAGGCGGAAAGGGACTTCGGGAGAAAAACTGTTTTTT.

The CDR3 loop reads CASSDGTASSGNTIYF. The CDR3 coding sequence is TGCGCCAGCAGCGACGGGACAGCGAGCTCTGGAAACACCATATATTTT. This chain joins TRBV5-1 and TRBJ1-3; 7 bases fit TRBD1. The V gene end was trimmed by 4 bases and the J gene end by 0 bases; junction bases not matched to a gene: 7. Germline V gene data show CDR1 as SGHRS and CDR2 as YFSETQ. The CDR3 spans 16 residues.

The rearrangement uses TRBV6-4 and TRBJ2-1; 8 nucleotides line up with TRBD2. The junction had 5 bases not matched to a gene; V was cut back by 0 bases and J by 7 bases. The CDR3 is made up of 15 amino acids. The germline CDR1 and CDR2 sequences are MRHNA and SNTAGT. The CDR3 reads CASSDSGTSRNEQFF. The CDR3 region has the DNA TGTGCCAGCAGTGACTCGGGGACTAGTAGAAATGAGCAGTTCTTC.

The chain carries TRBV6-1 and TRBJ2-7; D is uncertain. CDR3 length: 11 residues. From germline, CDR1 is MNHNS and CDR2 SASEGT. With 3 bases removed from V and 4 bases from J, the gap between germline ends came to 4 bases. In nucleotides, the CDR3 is TGTGCCAGCAGTGACGGGTACGAGCAGTACTTC. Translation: CASSDGYEQYF.

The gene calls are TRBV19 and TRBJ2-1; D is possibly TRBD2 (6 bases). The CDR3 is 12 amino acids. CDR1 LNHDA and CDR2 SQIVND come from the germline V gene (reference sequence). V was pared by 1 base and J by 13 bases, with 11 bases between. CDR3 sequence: CASSIAGGTQFF. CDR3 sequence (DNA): TGTGCCAGTAGTATAGCCGGGGGTACCCAGTTCTTC. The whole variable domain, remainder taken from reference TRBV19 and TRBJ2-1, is DGGITQSPKYLFRKEGQNVTLSCEQNLNHDAMYWYRQDPGQGLRLIYYSQIVNDFQKGDIAEGYSVSREKKESFPLTVTSAQKNPTAFYLCASSIAGGTQFFGPGTRLTVL.

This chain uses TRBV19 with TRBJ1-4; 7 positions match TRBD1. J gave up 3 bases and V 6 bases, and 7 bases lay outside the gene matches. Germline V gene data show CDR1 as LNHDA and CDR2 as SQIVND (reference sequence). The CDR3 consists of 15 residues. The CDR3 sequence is CASSRGQAANEKLFF. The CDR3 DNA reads TGTGCCAGTAGCCGTGGACAGGCGGCTAATGAAAAACTGTTTTTT.

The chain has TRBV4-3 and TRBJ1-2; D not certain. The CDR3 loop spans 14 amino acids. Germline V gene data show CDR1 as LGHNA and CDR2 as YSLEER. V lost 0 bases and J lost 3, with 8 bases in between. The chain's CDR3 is CASSQENRYYGYTF. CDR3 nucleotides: TGCGCCAGCAGCCAAGAGAACAGATACTATGGCTACACCTTC.

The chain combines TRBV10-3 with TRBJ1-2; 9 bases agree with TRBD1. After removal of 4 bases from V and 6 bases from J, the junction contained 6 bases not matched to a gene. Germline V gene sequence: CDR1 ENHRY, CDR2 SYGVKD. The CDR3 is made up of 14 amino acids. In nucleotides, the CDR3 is TGTGCCATCAGTGGGCGGGGACAGGGAGATGGCTACACCTTC. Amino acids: CAISGRGQGDGYTF.

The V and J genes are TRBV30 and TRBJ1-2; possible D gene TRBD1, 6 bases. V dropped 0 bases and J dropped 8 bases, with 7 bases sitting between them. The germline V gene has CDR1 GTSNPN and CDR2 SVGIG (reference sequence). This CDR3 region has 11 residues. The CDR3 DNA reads TGTGCCTGGAGTGTACAGGGCGGCTACACCTTC. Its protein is CAWSVQGGYTF. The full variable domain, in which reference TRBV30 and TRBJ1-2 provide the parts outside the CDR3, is SQTIHQWPATLVQPVGSPLSLECTVEGTSNPNLYWYRQAAGRGLQLLFYSVGIGQISSEVPQNLSASRPQDRQFILSSKKLLLSDSGFYLCAWSVQGGYTFGSGTRLTVV.

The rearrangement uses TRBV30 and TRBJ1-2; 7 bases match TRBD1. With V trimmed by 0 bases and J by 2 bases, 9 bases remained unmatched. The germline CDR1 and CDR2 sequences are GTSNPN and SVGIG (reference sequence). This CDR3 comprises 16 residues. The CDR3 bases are TGTGCCTGGAGTGTACTTGGAGGGGGCCGAAACTATGGCTACACCTTC. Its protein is CAWSVLGGGRNYGYTF.

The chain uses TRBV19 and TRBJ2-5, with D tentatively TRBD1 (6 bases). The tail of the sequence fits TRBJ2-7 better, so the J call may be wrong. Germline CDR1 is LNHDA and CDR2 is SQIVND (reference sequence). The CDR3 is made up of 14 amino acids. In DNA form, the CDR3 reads TGTGCCAGTAGTCCACGAACAGGGTCCTACGAGCAGTACTTC. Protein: CASSPRTGSYEQYF.

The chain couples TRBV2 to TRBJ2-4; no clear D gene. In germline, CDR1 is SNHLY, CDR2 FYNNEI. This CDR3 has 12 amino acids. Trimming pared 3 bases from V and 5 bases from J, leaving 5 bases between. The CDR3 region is CASSDIQNIQYF. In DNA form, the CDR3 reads TGTGCCAGCAGTGATATCCAAAACATTCAGTACTTC.

DNA of the CDR3: TGTGCCTGGAGTGTGTCTTTCTCGGGGTCAGGAAACACCATATATTTT. It codes for CAWSVSFSGSGNTIYF. V and J are TRBV30 and TRBJ1-3, with D uncertain. The CDR3 is made up of 16 amino acids. The V gene lost 0 bases and the J gene lost 4 bases, with 16 bases spanning the gap. Germline V lookup: CDR1 GTSNPN, CDR2 SVGIG (reference sequence).